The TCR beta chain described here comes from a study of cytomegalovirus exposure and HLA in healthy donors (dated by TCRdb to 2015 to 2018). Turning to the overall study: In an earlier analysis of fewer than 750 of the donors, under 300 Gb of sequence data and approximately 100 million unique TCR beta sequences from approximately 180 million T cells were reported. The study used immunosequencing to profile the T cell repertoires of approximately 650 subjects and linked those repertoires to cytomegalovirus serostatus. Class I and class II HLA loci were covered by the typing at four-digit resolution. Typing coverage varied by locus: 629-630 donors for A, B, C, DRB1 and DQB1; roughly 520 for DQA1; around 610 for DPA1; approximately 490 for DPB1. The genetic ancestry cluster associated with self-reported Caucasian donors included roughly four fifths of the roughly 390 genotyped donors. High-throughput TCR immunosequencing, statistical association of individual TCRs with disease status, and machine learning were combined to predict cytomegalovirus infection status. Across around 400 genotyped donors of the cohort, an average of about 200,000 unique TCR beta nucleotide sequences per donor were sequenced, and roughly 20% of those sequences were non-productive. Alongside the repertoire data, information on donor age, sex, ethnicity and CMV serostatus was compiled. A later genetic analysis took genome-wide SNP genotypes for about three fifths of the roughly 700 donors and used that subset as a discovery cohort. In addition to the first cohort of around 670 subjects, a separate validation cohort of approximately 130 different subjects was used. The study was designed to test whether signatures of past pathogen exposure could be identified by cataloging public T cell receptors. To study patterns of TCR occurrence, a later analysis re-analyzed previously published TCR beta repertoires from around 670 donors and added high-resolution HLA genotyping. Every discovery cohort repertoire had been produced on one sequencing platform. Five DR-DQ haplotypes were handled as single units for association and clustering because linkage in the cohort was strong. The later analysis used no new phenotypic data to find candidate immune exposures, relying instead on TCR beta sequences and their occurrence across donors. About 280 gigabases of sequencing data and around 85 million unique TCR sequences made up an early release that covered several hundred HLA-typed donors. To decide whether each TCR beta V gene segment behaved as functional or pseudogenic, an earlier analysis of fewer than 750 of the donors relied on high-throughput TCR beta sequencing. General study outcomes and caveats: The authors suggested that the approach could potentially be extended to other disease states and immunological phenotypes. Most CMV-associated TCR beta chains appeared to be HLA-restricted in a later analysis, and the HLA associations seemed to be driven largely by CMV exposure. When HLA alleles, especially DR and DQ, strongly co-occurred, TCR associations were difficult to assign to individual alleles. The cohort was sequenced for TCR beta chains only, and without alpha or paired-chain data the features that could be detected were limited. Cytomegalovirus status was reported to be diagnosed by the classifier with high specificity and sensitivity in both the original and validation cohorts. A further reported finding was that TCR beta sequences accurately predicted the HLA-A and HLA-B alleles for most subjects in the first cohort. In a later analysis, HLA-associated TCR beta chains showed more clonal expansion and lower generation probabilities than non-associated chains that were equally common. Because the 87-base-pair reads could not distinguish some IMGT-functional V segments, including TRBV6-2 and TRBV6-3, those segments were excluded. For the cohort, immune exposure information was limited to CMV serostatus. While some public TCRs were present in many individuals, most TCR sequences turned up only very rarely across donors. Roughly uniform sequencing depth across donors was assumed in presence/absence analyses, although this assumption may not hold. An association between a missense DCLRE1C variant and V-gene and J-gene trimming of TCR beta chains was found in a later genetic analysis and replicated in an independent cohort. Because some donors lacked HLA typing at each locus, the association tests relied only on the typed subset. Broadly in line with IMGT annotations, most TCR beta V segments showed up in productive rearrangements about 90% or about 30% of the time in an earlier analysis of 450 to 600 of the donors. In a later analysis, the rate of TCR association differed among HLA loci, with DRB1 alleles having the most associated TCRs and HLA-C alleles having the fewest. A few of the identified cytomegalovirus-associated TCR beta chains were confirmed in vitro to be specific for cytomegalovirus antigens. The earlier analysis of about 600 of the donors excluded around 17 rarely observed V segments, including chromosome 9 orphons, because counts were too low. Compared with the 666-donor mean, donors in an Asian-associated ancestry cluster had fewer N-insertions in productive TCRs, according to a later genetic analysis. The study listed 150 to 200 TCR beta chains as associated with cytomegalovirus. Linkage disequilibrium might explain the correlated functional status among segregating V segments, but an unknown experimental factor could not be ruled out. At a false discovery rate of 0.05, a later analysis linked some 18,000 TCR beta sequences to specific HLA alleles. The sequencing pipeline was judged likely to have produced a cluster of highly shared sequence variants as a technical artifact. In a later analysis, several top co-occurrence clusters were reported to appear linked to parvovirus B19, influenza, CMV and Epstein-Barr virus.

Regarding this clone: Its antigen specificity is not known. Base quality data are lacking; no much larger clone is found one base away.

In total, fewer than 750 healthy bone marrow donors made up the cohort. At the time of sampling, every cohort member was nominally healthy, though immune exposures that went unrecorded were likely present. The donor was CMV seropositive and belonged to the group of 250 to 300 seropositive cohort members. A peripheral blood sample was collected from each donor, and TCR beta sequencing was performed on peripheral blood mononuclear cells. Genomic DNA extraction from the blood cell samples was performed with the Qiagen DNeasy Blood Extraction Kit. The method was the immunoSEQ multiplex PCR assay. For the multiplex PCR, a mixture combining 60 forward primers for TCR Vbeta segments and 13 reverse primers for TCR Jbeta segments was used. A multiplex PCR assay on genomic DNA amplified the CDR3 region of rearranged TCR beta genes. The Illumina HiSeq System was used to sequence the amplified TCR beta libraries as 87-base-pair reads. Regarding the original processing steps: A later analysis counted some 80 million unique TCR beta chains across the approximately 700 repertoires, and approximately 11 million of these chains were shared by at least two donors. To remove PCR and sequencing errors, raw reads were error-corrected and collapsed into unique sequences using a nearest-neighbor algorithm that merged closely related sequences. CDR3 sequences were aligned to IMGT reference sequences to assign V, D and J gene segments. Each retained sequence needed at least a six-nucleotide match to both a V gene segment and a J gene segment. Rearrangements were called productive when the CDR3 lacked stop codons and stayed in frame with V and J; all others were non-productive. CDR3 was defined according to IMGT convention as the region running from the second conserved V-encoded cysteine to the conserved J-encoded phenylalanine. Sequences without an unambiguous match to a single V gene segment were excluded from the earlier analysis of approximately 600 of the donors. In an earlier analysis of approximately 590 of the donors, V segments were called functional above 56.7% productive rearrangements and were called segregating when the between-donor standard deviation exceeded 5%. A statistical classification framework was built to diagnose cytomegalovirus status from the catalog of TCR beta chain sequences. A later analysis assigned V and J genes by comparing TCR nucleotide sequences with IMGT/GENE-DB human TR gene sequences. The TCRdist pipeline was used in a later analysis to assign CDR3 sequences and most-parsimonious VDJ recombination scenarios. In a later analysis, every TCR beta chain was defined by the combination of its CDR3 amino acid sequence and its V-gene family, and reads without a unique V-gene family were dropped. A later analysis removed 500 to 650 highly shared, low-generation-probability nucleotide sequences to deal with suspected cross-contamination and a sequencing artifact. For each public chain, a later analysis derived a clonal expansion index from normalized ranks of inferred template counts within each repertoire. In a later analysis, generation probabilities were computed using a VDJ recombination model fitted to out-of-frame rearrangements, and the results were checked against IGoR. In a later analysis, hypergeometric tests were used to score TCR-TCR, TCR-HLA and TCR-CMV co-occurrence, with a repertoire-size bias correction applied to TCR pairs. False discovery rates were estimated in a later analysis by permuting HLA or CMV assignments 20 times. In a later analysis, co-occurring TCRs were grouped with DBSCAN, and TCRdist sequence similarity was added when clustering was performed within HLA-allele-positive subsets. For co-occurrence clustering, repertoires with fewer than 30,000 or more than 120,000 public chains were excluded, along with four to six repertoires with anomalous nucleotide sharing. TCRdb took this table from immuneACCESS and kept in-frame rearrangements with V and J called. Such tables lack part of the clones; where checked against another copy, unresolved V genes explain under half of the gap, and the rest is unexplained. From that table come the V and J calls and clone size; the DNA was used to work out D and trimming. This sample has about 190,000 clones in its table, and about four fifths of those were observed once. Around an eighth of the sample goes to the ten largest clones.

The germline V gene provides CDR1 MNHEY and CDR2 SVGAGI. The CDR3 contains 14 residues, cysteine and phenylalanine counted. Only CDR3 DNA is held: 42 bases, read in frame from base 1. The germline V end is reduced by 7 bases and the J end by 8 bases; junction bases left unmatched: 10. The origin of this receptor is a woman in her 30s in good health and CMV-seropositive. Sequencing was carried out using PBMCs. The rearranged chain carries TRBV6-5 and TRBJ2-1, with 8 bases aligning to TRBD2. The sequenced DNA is TGTGCCAGCAAACTCGGGGGGGTCGGCCATGAGCAGTTCTTC. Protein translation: CASKLGGVGHEQFF.